This entry lists 29 T cell receptor beta chains sequenced from one sample in a study of blood T cell repertoires in COVID-19. Using immunoSEQ multiplex PCR, the repertoire was profiled, and TCRdb retains in-frame clones only, with some absent. The sample carries around 420,000 clones, approximately 86% recorded once. The sample consisted of PBMCs or T cells enriched from blood (not recorded which). The origin of the receptors is a woman in her 40s with acute COVID-19.

The table lists this clone with a count of one. In DNA form, the CDR3 reads TGTGCCAGCAGCTGGGACTCCCAGAGCTCCTACGAGCAGTACTTC. The encoded protein is CASSWDSQSSYEQYF. The gene calls are TRBV7-2 and TRBJ2-7, with D possibly TRBD2 on 6 matching bases. Per germline, CDR1 SGHTA and CDR2 FQGNSA. V lost 4 bases to trimming and J lost 0 bases, with 13 bases between them. This CDR3 spans 15 amino acids. The whole variable domain, remainder taken from reference TRBV7-2 and TRBJ2-7, is GAGVSQSPSNKVTEKGKDVELRCDPISGHTALYWYRQSLGQGLEFLIYFQGNSAPDKSGLPSDRFSAERTGGSVSTLTIQRTQQEDSAVYLCASSWDSQSSYEQYFGPGTRLTVT.

The V and J genes are TRBV3-1 (or the pseudogene TRBV3-2) and TRBJ2-1; 9 bases line up with TRBD2. V gave up 0 bases and J gave up 10 bases; unmatched junction bases: 10. The germline gives CDR1 LGHDT, CDR2 YNNKEL (reference sequence). The CDR3 loop spans 16 amino acids. The DNA for the CDR3 is TGTGCCAGCAGCCAAGATAGCGGGGGCCGGGGATCGGAGCAGTTCTTC. It encodes CASSQDSGGRGSEQFF.

The chain is built from TRBV15 and TRBJ1-4; TRBD1 might be the D (5 bases). Germline CDR1 LNHNV, CDR2 YYDKDF (reference sequence). Trimming stripped 1 base from V and 7 bases from J, with 10 bases between. This CDR3 spans 14 amino acids. DNA for the CDR3: TGTGCCACCAGCAGAGGAAGACAGCTTGAAAAACTGTTTTTT. Translation gives CATSRGRQLEKLFF. The full variable domain, rest sourced from reference TRBV15 and TRBJ1-4, is DAMVIQNPRYQVTQFGKPVTLSCSQTLNHNVMYWYQQKSSQAPKLLFHYYDKDFNNEADTPDNFQSRRPNTSFCFLDIRSPGLGDTAMYLCATSRGRQLEKLFFGSGTQLSVL.

The gene calls are TRBV30 and TRBJ1-4; no definite D call. The CDR3 runs 16 residues. V lost 0 bases and J 0 bases, leaving 11 bases between the germline ends. Germline CDR1 GTSNPN, CDR2 SVGIG (reference sequence). The CDR3 is CAWSVRGFATNEKLFF. CDR3 DNA: TGTGCCTGGAGTGTACGGGGTTTTGCAACTAATGAAAAACTGTTTTTT.

This chain uses TRBV30 with TRBJ1-1, with D maybe TRBD1 (6 bases). The V and J ends lost 3 bases and 0 bases respectively, with 11 bases between them. This CDR3 contains 14 residues. From germline, CDR1 is GTSNPN and CDR2 SVGIG (reference sequence). In nucleotides, the CDR3 is TGTGCCTGGAGGGGGGACACATTGAACACTGAAGCTTTCTTT. Translating gives CAWRGDTLNTEAFF.

The chain couples TRBV15 to TRBJ1-5; TRBD1 agrees at 10 bases. The CDR3 consists of 15 residues. The germline CDR1 and CDR2 sequences are LNHNV and YYDKDF (reference sequence). The V and J ends lost 4 bases and 10 bases, in that order; junction bases with no gene match: 10. CDR3 residues: CATSTTRTGGYPQHF. For the CDR3, the DNA is TGTGCCACCAGCACAACACGGACAGGGGGTTATCCCCAGCATTTT.

The chain couples TRBV4-1 to TRBJ1-5; 8 bases map to TRBD1. V was pared by 0 bases and J by 7 bases, with 5 bases of the junction left unmatched. CDR3 length equals 15 residues. Germline V CDR1 and CDR2: MGHRA, YSYEKL. CDR3 in DNA: TGCGCCAGCAGCCAAGATCAGGGGGCGCGGCAGCCCCAGCATTTT. Its protein product is CASSQDQGARQPQHF.

This clone has only one observation. The chain uses TRBV7-2 and TRBJ2-7, with a weak D call TRBD2 (6 bases). The CDR3 is 14 amino acids. Germline V CDR1 and CDR2: SGHTA, FQGNSA. Trimming took 2 bases from V and 5 from J, leaving 13 bases between them. The CDR3 region is CASSLLSGDDEQYF. The CDR3 nucleotides are TGTGCCAGCAGCTTACTTTCGGGGGACGACGAGCAGTACTTC.

The chain couples TRBV2 to TRBJ2-3; 7 bases map to TRBD2. CDR3 length equals 14 residues. After removal of 5 bases from V and 2 bases from J, the junction contained 4 bases not matched to a gene. Per the germline V gene, CDR1 is SNHLY and CDR2 is FYNNEI. CDR3 residues: CASSRAGFTDTQYF. The CDR3 nucleotides are TGTGCCAGCAGTCGAGCGGGGTTCACAGATACGCAGTATTTT.

The chain joins TRBV5-1 to TRBJ2-2, with D tentatively TRBD2 (6 bases). The length of the CDR3 is 15 residues. V lost 4 bases and J lost 0, with 10 bases in between. In germline, CDR1 is SGHRS, CDR2 YFSETQ. The CDR3 loop is CASSVSGSNTGELFF. Written as DNA, the CDR3 is TGCGCCAGCAGCGTAAGCGGGTCGAACACCGGGGAGCTGTTTTTT.

The sample holds one count of this clone. The V call is TRBV29-1, the J call TRBJ1-1; TRBD1 matches at 7 bases. The J segment lost 5 bases and the V segment lost 8 bases, leaving 14 bases of the junction unmatched. This CDR3 is 14 amino acids long. The germline CDR1 and CDR2 sequences are SQVTM and ANQGSEA. As DNA, the CDR3 is TGCAGCCTGATGGACAGGAGAGGTGGGACTGAAGCTTTCTTT. Its translation is CSLMDRRGGTEAFF.

The chain employs TRBV27 and TRBJ2-3; TRBD2 might be the D (6 bases). V was clipped by 4 bases and J by 2 bases, with 13 bases between them. Germline V gene lookup returns CDR1 MNHEY and CDR2 SMNVEV (reference sequence). The CDR3 sequence is 15 residues long. This CDR3 reads CASSSPRLVTDTQYF. The CDR3 DNA follows: TGTGCCAGCAGTTCCCCGAGACTAGTCACAGATACGCAGTATTTT.

This chain uses TRBV6-1 with TRBJ1-5, with a tentative D call TRBD1 (5 bases). From germline, CDR1 is MNHNS and CDR2 SASEGT. This CDR3 contains 14 residues. V lost 3 bases to trimming and J lost 4 bases, with 10 bases between them. The CDR3 bases are TGTGCCAGCAGTGACGGGACTTCAAATCAGCCCCAGCATTTT. Its protein product is CASSDGTSNQPQHF.

The CDR3, as DNA: TGTGCCAGCAGCCAAGGAGATAATTCACCCCTCCACTTT. Residues: CASSQGDNSPLHF. The chain joins TRBV4-2 to TRBJ1-6; D is ambiguous. The CDR3 runs 13 residues. Germline V gene lookup returns CDR1 LGHNA and CDR2 YNFKEQ. The V end lost 1 base, the J end lost 5 bases, and 3 bases lay between the germline ends.

This chain joins TRBV20-1 and TRBJ1-2; TRBD1 matches 10 bases. After removal of 6 bases from V and 9 bases from J, the junction contained 4 bases not matched to a gene. Germline CDR1 and CDR2: DFQATT and SNEGSKA (reference sequence). The CDR3 has 11 residues. In nucleotides, the CDR3 is TGCAGTGCGGGGGACAGGGGAAGCTACACCTTC. This sequence encodes CSAGDRGSYTF.

Concerning this clone itself: Other nucleotide sequences from this sample produce the same CDR3. The rearrangement joins TRBV5-6 to TRBJ1-3, with 8 bases lining up with TRBD1. The length of the CDR3 is 15 residues. The V and J ends lost 0 bases and 4 bases, in that order; junction bases with no gene match: 3. The germline CDR1 and CDR2 sequences are SGHDT and YYEEEE. In nucleotides, the CDR3 is TGTGCCAGCAGCTTGGGGACAGGGCTCGGAAACACCATATATTTT. Protein product: CASSLGTGLGNTIYF.

The rearrangement joins TRBV6-2 or TRBV6-3 to TRBJ2-3; D is perhaps TRBD2 (7 bases). This CDR3 is 17 amino acids long. Trimming shortened V by 6 bases and J by 10 bases, and 29 bases separated the two germline ends. CDR1 and CDR2 (germline): MNHEY, SVGEGT. The CDR3: CASSRLQVGGGPPPQYF. Written as DNA, the CDR3 is TGTGCCAGCAGCCGTTTGCAGGTGGGCGGGGGCCCACCCCCGCAGTATTTT.

This sequence joins TRBV7-9 and TRBJ2-7; possible D gene TRBD2, 7 bases. Germline CDR1 SEHNR, CDR2 FQNEAQ (reference sequence). The CDR3 sequence is 15 residues long. Trimming took 3 bases from V and 2 from J, leaving 14 bases between them. The CDR3 spells CASSFSGGHTYEQYF. CDR3 DNA sequence: TGTGCCAGCAGCTTTTCCGGGGGGCACACCTACGAGCAGTACTTC.

This sequence joins TRBV13 and TRBJ2-1; 8 positions match TRBD2. With 5 bases clipped from V and 8 bases from J, the junction kept 11 bases outside the gene matches. Per germline, CDR1 PRHDT and CDR2 FYEKMQ (reference sequence). The CDR3 extends over 15 amino acids. CDR3 loop: CASSTRLARSDEQFF. CDR3 nucleotide sequence: TGTGCCAGCAGCACCAGACTAGCGAGGTCGGATGAGCAGTTCTTC.

A note on this clone: At the DNA level, this CDR3 is encoded by other sequences in the same sample as well. The rearrangement links TRBV6-5 to TRBJ1-5, with 7 bases aligning to TRBD1. The CDR3 extends over 16 amino acids. The V gene end was trimmed by 0 bases and the J gene end by 1 base; junction bases not matched to a gene: 3. CDR1 and CDR2 (germline): MNHEY, SVGAGI. CDR3 nucleotides: TGTGCCAGCAGTTACTCTTACAGGGGCAGCAATCAGCCCCAGCATTTT. Its protein is CASSYSYRGSNQPQHF.

V usage is TRBV30 and J usage is TRBJ2-1, with 9 bases aligning to TRBD2. The CDR3 runs to 17 residues. V gave up 0 bases and J gave up 4 bases; unmatched junction bases: 10. Germline V lookup: CDR1 GTSNPN, CDR2 SVGIG (reference sequence). CDR3 loop: CAWSVRLAGFYYNEQFF. Written as DNA, the CDR3 is TGTGCCTGGAGTGTACGGCTAGCGGGGTTTTATTACAATGAGCAGTTCTTC. Filled out from reference TRBV30 and TRBJ2-1, the complete variable domain reads SQTIHQWPATLVQPVGSPLSLECTVEGTSNPNLYWYRQAAGRGLQLLFYSVGIGQISSEVPQNLSASRPQDRQFILSSKKLLLSDSGFYLCAWSVRLAGFYYNEQFFGPGTRLTVL.

The chain uses TRBV18 and TRBJ1-1, with D maybe TRBD1 (5 bases). The CDR3 sequence is 16 residues long. Trimming removed 3 bases from V and 4 bases from J, with 18 bases in between. CDR1 and CDR2 from the germline V gene are KGHSH and LQKENI. The CDR3 region has the DNA TGTGCCAGCTCACCGTGGGGGGAAGGGGTAGGCACTGAAGCTTTCTTT. It encodes CASSPWGEGVGTEAFF.

The chain employs TRBV5-1 and TRBJ1-1, with 8 nucleotides matching TRBD1. The CDR3 has 15 residues. Trimming took 5 bases from V and 1 from J; bases not matched to a gene: 7. In germline, CDR1 is SGHRS, CDR2 YFSETQ. The CDR3 DNA sequence: TGCGCCAGCAGTTCCGACAGGGGAGGGAACACTGAAGCTTTCTTT. Translated: CASSSDRGGNTEAFF.

This chain joins TRBV5-1 and TRBJ2-7; 13 positions match TRBD2. CDR1 and CDR2 from the germline V gene are SGHRS and YFSETQ. This CDR3 is built from 15 residues. V was clipped by 4 bases and J by 6 bases; unmatched bases: 7. CDR3 loop: CASSPGTSGAGEQYF. The DNA of the CDR3 is TGCGCCAGCAGCCCCGGGACTAGCGGGGCGGGCGAGCAGTACTTC.

This chain links TRBV4-2 with TRBJ2-5, with 7 positions matching TRBD2. CDR1 and CDR2 from the germline V gene are LGHNA and YNFKEQ. V gave up 0 bases and J gave up 4 bases; unmatched junction bases: 5. The CDR3 covers 15 residues. The chain's CDR3 is CASSQDPGEGETQYF. The CDR3 nucleotides are TGTGCCAGCAGCCAAGATCCGGGGGAGGGAGAGACCCAGTACTTC.

This chain connects TRBV25-1 to TRBJ2-7, with TRBD1 matching over 8 bases. Unmatched junction bases numbered 12, after V lost 6 bases and J lost 5 bases. There are 15 residues in the CDR3. Germline-derived CDR1 and CDR2 are MGHDK and SYGVNS. CDR3 residues: CASRDRDRIVHEQYF. The CDR3 DNA reads as TGTGCCAGCAGGGACCGGGACAGGATAGTCCACGAGCAGTACTTC.

This chain uses TRBV5-4 with TRBJ1-2, with D uncertain. Germline values: CDR1 SGHNT, CDR2 YYREEE (reference sequence). V was trimmed by 5 bases and J by 4 bases, leaving 15 bases between them. The CDR3 is made up of 14 amino acids. The CDR3: CASRSNTDPYGYTF. CDR3 nucleotides: TGTGCCAGCAGGTCAAACACAGACCCCTATGGCTACACCTTC.

The chain employs TRBV30 and TRBJ1-2; 10 bases align to TRBD1. Germline V gene sequence: CDR1 GTSNPN, CDR2 SVGIG (reference sequence). This CDR3 spans 14 amino acids. V dropped 2 bases and J dropped 1; count of bases not matched to a gene: 1. The chain's CDR3 is CAWSRDRGNYGYTF. DNA of the CDR3: TGTGCCTGGAGTCGGGACAGGGGTAACTATGGCTACACCTTC.

The table lists this clone with a count of one. This chain connects TRBV5-1 to TRBJ2-7; D uncertain. Deletions cut 0 bases from V and 3 bases from J, with 7 bases between. The germline CDR1 and CDR2 sequences are SGHRS and YFSETQ. The CDR3 runs to 13 residues. The CDR3: CASSLVAGYEQYF. The CDR3 DNA follows: TGCGCCAGCAGCTTGGTCGCAGGCTACGAGCAGTACTTC.